The 31 T cell receptor beta chains below all came from one sample that was sequenced in a study of blood T cell repertoires in COVID-19. Only in-frame clones appear in the TCRdb table, and some are missing; sequencing was by immunoSEQ multiplex PCR. The table records about 220,000 clones, about four fifths of them present only once. Sequences were obtained from PBMCs or T cells enriched from blood (not recorded which). Receptors originate from a woman between 40 and 50 years old with acute COVID-19.

The rearrangement links TRBV28 to TRBJ1-2; no reliable D call. CDR1 and CDR2 from the germline V gene are MDHEN and SYDVKM. This CDR3 region has 14 residues. V was cut by 7 bases and J by 8 bases, with 20 bases left in between. Written as DNA, the CDR3 is TGTGCCAGCAAATCGTCCAGGTTCGTATTCGGCTACACCTTC. It translates to CASKSSRFVFGYTF.

V and J are TRBV19 and TRBJ1-5; no reliable D call. Germline V gives CDR1 LNHDA, CDR2 SQIVND (reference sequence). The ends were cut back, 11 bases at V and 6 bases at J, with 23 bases in the middle. CDR3 length: 15 amino acids. CDR3 loop: CASREWFSGGQPQHF. The CDR3 DNA follows: TGTGCCTCCCGGGAGTGGTTTTCGGGCGGTCAGCCCCAGCATTTT.

The sample holds one count of this clone. The chain couples TRBV27 to TRBJ2-2; D gene unclear. This CDR3 is built from 11 residues. Trimming took 6 bases from V and 5 from J, leaving 4 bases between them. Germline assignment: CDR1 MNHEY and CDR2 SMNVEV (reference sequence). The CDR3: CASRSTGELFF. The CDR3 coding sequence is TGTGCCAGCAGATCGACCGGGGAGCTGTTTTTT.

The chain combines TRBV29-1 with TRBJ2-7; 7 bases agree with TRBD2. V was clipped by 6 bases and J by 3 bases; unmatched bases: 5. The CDR3 spans 12 residues. CDR1 is SQVTM and CDR2 is ANQGSEA in the germline V gene. CDR3 sequence: CSVTGGFYEQYF. For the CDR3, the DNA is TGCAGCGTAACGGGAGGATTCTACGAGCAGTACTTC.

The J gene is TRBJ2-7, the V gene TRBV4-2; 9 bases line up with TRBD1. V lost 1 base to trimming and J lost 4 bases; unmatched junction nucleotides: 8. The CDR3 runs to 16 residues. Germline loops: CDR1 LGHNA, CDR2 YNFKEQ. In DNA form, the CDR3 reads TGTGCCAGCAGCCAAGGGCCGGGACAGGGAAGTTACGAGCAGTACTTC. It translates to CASSQGPGQGSYEQYF.

The chain recombines TRBV2 with TRBJ2-7; 9 bases fit TRBD1. The CDR3 extends over 15 amino acids. Trimming cost V 6 bases and J 3 bases; bases outside gene matches: 9. Germline assignment: CDR1 SNHLY and CDR2 FYNNEI. Here the CDR3 reads CASRESPGQGYEQYF. The CDR3 region has the DNA TGTGCCAGCAGGGAGAGTCCGGGACAGGGCTACGAGCAGTACTTC. The full variable domain, rest sourced from reference TRBV2 and TRBJ2-7, is EPEVTQTPSHQVTQMGQEVILRCVPISNHLYFYWYRQILGQKVEFLVSFYNNEISEKSEIFDDQFSVERPDGSNFTLKIRSTKLEDSAMYFCASRESPGQGYEQYFGPGTRLTVT.

The chain has TRBV4-1 and TRBJ1-2; D possibly corresponds to TRBD1 (5 bases). Trimming took 3 bases from V and 8 from J, leaving 7 bases between them. The CDR3 totals 11 residues. The V gene's germline CDR1 is MGHRA and CDR2 YSYEKL. This CDR3 reads CASSQGQGYTF. DNA of the CDR3: TGCGCCAGCAGCCAGGGGCAGGGCTACACCTTC.

This rearrangement joins TRBV23-1 to TRBJ2-5; D perhaps matches TRBD1 (5 bases). TRBV23-1 is an ORF for which the function is uncertain. The CDR3 is 14 residues long. Deletions cut 8 bases from V and 2 bases from J, with 15 bases between. DNA of the CDR3: TGCGCCAGCCGGCAAGCAGGGAAACAAGAGACCCAGTACTTC. Translation gives CASRQAGKQETQYF.

The V call is TRBV5-1, the J call TRBJ2-6; D is possibly TRBD2 (5 bases). The CDR3 runs 15 residues. V was cut by 0 bases and J by 2 bases, with 6 bases left in between. Germline CDR1 SGHRS, CDR2 YFSETQ. The CDR3 is CASSLDGAGANVLTF. The CDR3 coding sequence is TGCGCCAGCAGCTTGGACGGGGCTGGGGCCAACGTCCTGACTTTC.

The chain recombines TRBV18 with TRBJ1-4; no firm D call. Trimming removed 3 bases at V and 3 bases at J, with 14 bases between. The CDR3 runs to 16 residues. From germline, CDR1 is KGHSH and CDR2 LQKENI. The CDR3 region has the DNA TGTGCCAGCTCACCCCTTCCCCCTCGGGCTAATGAAAAACTGTTTTTT. Protein: CASSPLPPRANEKLFF. Together with reference TRBV18 and TRBJ1-4, the CDR3 gives the full variable domain: NAGVMQNPRHLVRRRGQEARLRCSPMKGHSHVYWYRQLPEEGLKFMVYLQKENIIDESGMPKERFSAEFPKEGPSILRIQQVVRGDSAAYFCASSPLPPRANEKLFFGSGTQLSVL.

This chain joins TRBV5-1 and TRBJ2-1; a possible D gene is TRBD1 (6 bases). V was pared by 3 bases and J by 1 base, with 11 bases between. The CDR3 consists of 15 residues. CDR1 and CDR2 (germline): SGHRS, YFSETQ. CDR3 residues: CASSYREGSYNEQFF. In DNA form, the CDR3 reads TGCGCCAGCAGCTACAGGGAAGGTTCCTACAATGAGCAGTTCTTC.

This clone was picked up one time. The chain joins TRBV28 to TRBJ1-2; TRBD1 matches at 7 bases. Germline V gene sequence: CDR1 MDHEN, CDR2 SYDVKM. The CDR3 loop spans 14 amino acids. Trimming at V came to 2 bases and at J to 2 bases, leaving 2 bases not matched to a gene. The CDR3 DNA reads as TGTGCCAGCAGTTTAGGGACAGCAAACTATGGCTACACCTTC. Protein sequence: CASSLGTANYGYTF.

This clone was counted only a few times. The CDR3 sequence: CASSTTTASNQPQHF. Here the CDR3 DNA reads TGTGCCAGCAGCACAACCACAGCCAGCAATCAGCCCCAGCATTTT. This chain connects TRBV6-5 to TRBJ1-5; D is unresolved. V was clipped by 6 bases and J by 1 base, with 13 bases between them. Germline CDR1 reads MNHEY; CDR2 reads SVGAGI. The CDR3 loop spans 15 amino acids.

The chain combines TRBV3-1 (or the pseudogene TRBV3-2) with TRBJ2-1; D remains ambiguous. The CDR3 spans 16 residues. CDR1 is LGHDT, CDR2 YNNKEL, per germline (reference sequence). The germline V and J ends were trimmed by 0 bases and 6 bases, with 15 bases remaining between them. The DNA of the CDR3 is TGTGCCAGCAGCCAAGATCTCTTGAGGCTGAGCAATGAGCAGTTCTTC. This codes for CASSQDLLRLSNEQFF.

This rearrangement joins TRBV7-9 to TRBJ1-1; tentatively, D is TRBD1 (5 bases). This CDR3 region has 13 residues. Trimming removed 5 bases from V and 5 bases from J, with 12 bases in between. CDR1 is SEHNR, CDR2 FQNEAQ, per germline (reference sequence). The CDR3 sequence: CASSHGGPTEAFF. CDR3 nucleotides: TGTGCCAGCAGCCACGGGGGTCCGACTGAAGCTTTCTTT.

J is TRBJ2-7 and V is TRBV6-5; TRBD1 might be the D (8 bases). This CDR3 has 14 residues. CDR1 MNHEY and CDR2 SVGAGI come from the germline V gene. Trimming stripped 8 bases from V and 4 bases from J, with 18 bases between. The CDR3 sequence: CASGQGGEGYEQYF. CDR3 sequence (DNA): TGTGCCAGCGGACAGGGTGGGGAGGGTTACGAGCAGTACTTC.

The chain combines TRBV29-1 with TRBJ2-3; 7 positions match TRBD1. The CDR3 runs to 15 residues. After removal of 6 bases from V and 2 bases from J, the junction contained 11 bases not matched to a gene. Germline CDR1 reads SQVTM; CDR2 reads ANQGSEA. CDR3 in amino acids: CSVRGGRRVTDTQYF. The CDR3 bases are TGCAGCGTCCGAGGGGGCAGACGAGTCACAGATACGCAGTATTTT.

The rearrangement links TRBV4-3 to TRBJ2-3, with 8 nucleotides matching TRBD2. The CDR3 length is 15 residues. Trimming removed 4 bases from V and 4 bases from J; junction bases left unmatched: 7. Germline V lookup: CDR1 LGHNA, CDR2 YSLEER. The CDR3 region is CASSRGGSGADTQYF. In DNA, the CDR3 is TGCGCCAGCAGCCGCGGGGGGAGCGGGGCAGATACGCAGTATTTT.

The V call is TRBV18, the J call TRBJ2-1; 7 bases line up with TRBD2. CDR3 size: 16 residues. The germline CDR1 and CDR2 sequences are KGHSH and LQKENI. V shed 6 bases and J 0 bases; nucleotides not matched to a gene: 8. The CDR3 is CASSKVGGSSYNEQFF. In DNA, the CDR3 is TGTGCCAGCTCCAAAGTGGGCGGGAGCTCCTACAATGAGCAGTTCTTC.

The chain joins TRBV2 to TRBJ1-5; unclear D gene. The ends were cut back, 3 bases at V and 6 bases at J, with 6 bases in the middle. CDR3 length: 12 residues. Germline V gene data show CDR1 as SNHLY and CDR2 as FYNNEI. The CDR3 coding sequence is TGTGCCAGCAGTGACCCCGGTCAGCCCCAGCATTTT. This translates into CASSDPGQPQHF.

The V call is TRBV7-8, the J call TRBJ2-7; no clear D. The V and J ends lost 1 base and 4 bases respectively, with 8 bases between them. Per the germline V gene, CDR1 is SGHVS and CDR2 is FQNEAQ. This CDR3 comprises 13 residues. DNA for the CDR3: TGTGCCAGCAGCTTAGTCGCGGAATACGAGCAGTACTTC. It is translated as CASSLVAEYEQYF.

This chain joins TRBV19 and TRBJ2-3; maybe TRBD1 (7 bases). V gave up 6 bases and J gave up 5 bases, with 18 bases separating them. This CDR3 is 15 amino acids long. Germline V gene data show CDR1 as LNHDA and CDR2 as SQIVND (reference sequence). The CDR3 DNA is TGTGCCAGTAGCCAGAACAGGGGAGGAGGAGATACGCAGTATTTT. Protein product: CASSQNRGGGDTQYF.

This chain links TRBV9 with TRBJ1-2; D perhaps matches TRBD1 (5 bases). CDR3 length: 14 amino acids. V shed 4 bases and J shed 0 bases, with 10 bases lying between them. The germline V gene has CDR1 SGDLS and CDR2 YYNGEE. The CDR3 spells CASSPIRANYGYTF. As DNA, the CDR3 is TGTGCCAGCAGCCCCATCAGGGCTAACTATGGCTACACCTTC. Variable domain in full (rest from reference TRBV9 and TRBJ1-2): DSGVTQTPKHLITATGQRVTLRCSPRSGDLSVYWYQQSLDQGLQFLIQYYNGEERAKGNILERFSAQQFPDLHSELNLSSLELGDSALYFCASSPIRANYGYTFGSGTRLTVV.

The rearrangement joins TRBV6-6 to TRBJ1-2, with a weak D call TRBD1 (6 bases). The germline gives CDR1 MNHNY, CDR2 SVGAGI (reference sequence). This CDR3 spans 16 amino acids. Trimming pared 5 bases from V and 5 bases from J, leaving 21 bases between. CDR3 amino acids: CASSPKQGSLTYGYTF. The CDR3 DNA follows: TGTGCCAGCAGTCCAAAACAGGGAAGTCTCACTTATGGCTACACCTTC.

This clone was seen once. The genes are TRBV21-1 and TRBJ1-2. TRBV21-1 is assigned pseudogene status. This CDR3 contains 15 residues. The CDR3 region has the DNA TGTGCCAGCAGTCACAGGGAGGGTAGGGGGAGCGGCTACACCTTC. Protein product: CASSHREGRGSGYTF.

This clone was counted a few times. The genes are TRBV2 and TRBJ2-7; possible D gene TRBD1, 5 bases. Between the trimmed V and J ends, which lost 8 bases and 0 bases, there was a span of 11 bases. The CDR3 totals 13 residues. Germline V gene lookup returns CDR1 SNHLY and CDR2 FYNNEI. In DNA form, the CDR3 reads TGTGCCAGCGAAGGGGTTGGCTCCTACGAGCAGTACTTC. Translating gives CASEGVGSYEQYF.

This chain connects TRBV9 to TRBJ1-3; no definite D call. V shed 3 bases and J shed 1 base, with 11 bases lying between them. Per germline, CDR1 SGDLS and CDR2 YYNGEE. This CDR3 comprises 15 residues. In DNA, the CDR3 is TGTGCCAGCAGCGCGGAGGGCTTATCTGGAAACACCATATATTTT. It yields the protein CASSAEGLSGNTIYF.

The chain employs TRBV19 and TRBJ1-5; possibly TRBD1 for D (6 bases). Germline V lookup: CDR1 LNHDA, CDR2 SQIVND (reference sequence). CDR3 length: 16 residues. Trimming left V 5 bases short and J 0 bases short, with 14 bases between. CDR3 loop: CASSADRKYSNQPQHF. CDR3 DNA: TGTGCCAGTAGTGCGGACAGAAAATATAGCAATCAGCCCCAGCATTTT.

This clone was counted a single time. The V and J genes are TRBV5-1 and TRBJ1-4; 7 bases agree with TRBD1. The CDR3 covers 12 residues. Per germline, CDR1 SGHRS and CDR2 YFSETQ. The trim removed 5 bases at V and 6 bases at J, leaving 1 base unmatched. In nucleotides, the CDR3 is TGCGCCAGCAGAGGGGGCGATGAAAAACTGTTTTTT. It specifies CASRGGDEKLFF.

The chain is built from TRBV5-1 and TRBJ1-2, with TRBD1 as a possible D gene (6 bases). The CDR3 has 14 residues. The V and J ends lost 3 bases and 2 bases respectively, with 11 bases between them. From germline, CDR1 is SGHRS and CDR2 YFSETQ. CDR3 region: CASSSNTGNYGYTF. The CDR3 DNA sequence: TGCGCCAGCAGCTCCAATACAGGGAACTATGGCTACACCTTC. Full variable domain (missing parts from reference TRBV5-1 and TRBJ1-2): KAGVTQTPRYLIKTRGQQVTLSCSPISGHRSVSWYQQTPGQGLQFLFEYFSETQRNKGNFPGRFSGRQFSNSRSEMNVSTLELGDSALYLCASSSNTGNYGYTFGSGTRLTVV.

This chain connects TRBV21-1 to TRBJ2-1; TRBD1 was called by the table and not checked on the DNA. TRBV21-1 is a pseudogene. This CDR3 region has 16 residues. CDR3 in DNA: TGTGCCAGCACCCCCCCCGGCAGGGGGAACTACAATGAGCAGTTCTTC. Encoded protein: CASTPPGRGNYNEQFF.